The clone carrying this TCR beta chain was seen a handful of times. Its antigen is not identified. Treatment indicated: roughly 18 received Ad26.COV2.S at low or high dose, single or two shots; roughly five received placebo; per-sample allocation not given. Material that was analyzed had been drawn on day 63 after the first vaccine or placebo injection. At a Boston site, the person donating was an adult of 18-55 years. This sample was taken from a study of Ad26.COV2.S vaccination and SARS-CoV-2 variants. Study-wide background: Once or twice, 56 days apart, Ad26.COV2.S was delivered intramuscularly. General study points: Those who received the vaccine showed greater spike-specific TCR breadth than those given placebo.

This table comes from immunoSEQ multiplex PCR, and its TCRdb copy is limited to in-frame clones, with some not included. Here the sample spans about 390,000 clones, about nine tenths being singletons. The CDR3 is 14 amino acids. The ends lost 4 bases at V and 3 bases at J; junction bases unmatched: 2. CDR1 and CDR2 from the germline V gene are SGHDT and YYEEEE. The sequence derives from a person between 18 and 65 years old who received the Ad26.COV2.S COVID-19 vaccine or a placebo. This specimen consisted of peripheral blood, obtained in a trial of Ad26.COV2.S vaccine versus placebo. The genes are TRBV5-6 and TRBJ2-2; 8 nucleotides line up with TRBD1. The CDR3 DNA follows: TGTGCCAGCAGCGAGACAGGGGACACCGGGGAGCTGTTTTTT. The encoded protein is CASSETGDTGELFF.